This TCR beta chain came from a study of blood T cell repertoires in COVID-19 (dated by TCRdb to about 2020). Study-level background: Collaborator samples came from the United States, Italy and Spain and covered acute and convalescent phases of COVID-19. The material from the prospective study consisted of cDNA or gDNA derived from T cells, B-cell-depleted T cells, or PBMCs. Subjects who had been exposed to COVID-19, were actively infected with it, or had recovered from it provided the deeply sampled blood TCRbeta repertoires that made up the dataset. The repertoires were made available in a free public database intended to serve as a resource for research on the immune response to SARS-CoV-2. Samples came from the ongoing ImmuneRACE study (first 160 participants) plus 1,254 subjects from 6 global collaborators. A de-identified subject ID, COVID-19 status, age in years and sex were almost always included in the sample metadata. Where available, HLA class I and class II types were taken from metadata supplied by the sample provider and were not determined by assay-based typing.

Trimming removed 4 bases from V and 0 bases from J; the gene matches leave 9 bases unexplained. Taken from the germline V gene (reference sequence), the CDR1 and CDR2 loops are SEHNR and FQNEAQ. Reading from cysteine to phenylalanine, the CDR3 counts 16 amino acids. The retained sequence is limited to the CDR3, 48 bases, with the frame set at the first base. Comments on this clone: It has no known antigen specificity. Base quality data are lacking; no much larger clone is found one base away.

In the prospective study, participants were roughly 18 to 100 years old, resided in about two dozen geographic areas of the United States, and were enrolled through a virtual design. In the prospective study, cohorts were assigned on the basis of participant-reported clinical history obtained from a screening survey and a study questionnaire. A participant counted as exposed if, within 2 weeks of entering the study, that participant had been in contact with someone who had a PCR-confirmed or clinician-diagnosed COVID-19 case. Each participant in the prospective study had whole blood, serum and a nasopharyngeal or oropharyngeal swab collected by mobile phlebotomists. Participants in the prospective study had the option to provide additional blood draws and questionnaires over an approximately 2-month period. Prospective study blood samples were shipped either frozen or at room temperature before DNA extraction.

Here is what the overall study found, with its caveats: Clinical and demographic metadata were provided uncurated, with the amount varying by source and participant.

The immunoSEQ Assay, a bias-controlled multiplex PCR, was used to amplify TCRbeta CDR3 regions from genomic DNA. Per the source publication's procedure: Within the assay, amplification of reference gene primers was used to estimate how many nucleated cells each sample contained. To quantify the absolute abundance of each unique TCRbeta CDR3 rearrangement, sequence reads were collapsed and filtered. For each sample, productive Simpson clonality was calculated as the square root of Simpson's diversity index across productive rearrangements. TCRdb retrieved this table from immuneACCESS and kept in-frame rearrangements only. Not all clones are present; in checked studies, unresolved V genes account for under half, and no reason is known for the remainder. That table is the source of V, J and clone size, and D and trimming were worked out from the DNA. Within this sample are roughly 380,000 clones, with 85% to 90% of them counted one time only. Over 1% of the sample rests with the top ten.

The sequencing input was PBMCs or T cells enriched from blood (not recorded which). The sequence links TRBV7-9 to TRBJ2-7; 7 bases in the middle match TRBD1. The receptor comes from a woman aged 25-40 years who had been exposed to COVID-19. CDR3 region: CASSSMYGTDSYEQYF. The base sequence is TGTGCCAGCAGCTCCATGTATGGGACAGACTCCTACGAGCAGTACTTC. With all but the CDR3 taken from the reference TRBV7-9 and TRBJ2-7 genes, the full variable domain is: DTGVSQNPRHKITKRGQNVTFRCDPISEHNRLYWYRQTLGQGPEFLTYFQNEAQLEKSRLLSDRFSAERPKGSFSTLEIQRTEQGDSAMYLCASSSMYGTDSYEQYFGPGTRLTVT.